This section outlines one T cell receptor beta chain sequence together with its context. Trimming cost V 5 bases and J 0 bases; bases outside gene matches: 7. CDR1 and CDR2 (germline): SEHNR, FQNEAQ (reference sequence). The CDR3 runs 17 residues. This sample was taken from a study of T-cell reconstitution after alpha-beta-depleted transplantation in children. Unique molecular identifiers were incorporated into the prepared TCRbeta library. TCRdb re-derived calls from the PCR reads in MiXCR, one entry per CDR3 protein. The data hold about 540,000 distinct CDR3 sequences, with about 18% observed a single time.

The chain combines TRBV7-9 with TRBJ2-6, with 7 bases matching TRBD1. The sequencing here drew on PBMCs from the stem cell graft donor, taken from the stem cell graft. This TCR was recovered from a human donor who donated a stem cell graft to a child with acute lymphoblastic leukemia. The CDR3 region is CASSPAYRGSGANVLTF. CDR3 DNA: TGTGCCAGCAGCCCTGCCTACAGGGGCTCTGGGGCCAACGTCCTGACTTTC.